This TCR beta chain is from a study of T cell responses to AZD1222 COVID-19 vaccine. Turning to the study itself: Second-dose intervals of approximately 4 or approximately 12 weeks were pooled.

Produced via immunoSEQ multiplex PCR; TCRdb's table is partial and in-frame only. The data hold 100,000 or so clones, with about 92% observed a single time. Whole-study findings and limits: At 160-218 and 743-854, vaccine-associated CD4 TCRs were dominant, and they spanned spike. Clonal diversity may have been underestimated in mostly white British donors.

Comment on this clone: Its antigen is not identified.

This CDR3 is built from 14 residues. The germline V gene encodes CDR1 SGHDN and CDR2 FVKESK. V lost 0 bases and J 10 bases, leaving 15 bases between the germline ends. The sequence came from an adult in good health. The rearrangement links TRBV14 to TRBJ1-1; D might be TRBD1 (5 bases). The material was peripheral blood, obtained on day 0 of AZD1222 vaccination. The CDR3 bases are TGTGCCAGCAGCCAAGAGGAATCAGGGTTTCGAGCTTTCTTT. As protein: CASSQEESGFRAFF.